Listed here are 28 T cell receptor beta chains from one sample, sequenced in a study of blood T cell repertoires in COVID-19. Sequenced by immunoSEQ multiplex PCR; TCRdb stores in-frame clones only, minus some. The sample shows 140,000 to 150,000 clones, roughly 88% of them seen only once. Sequenced material: peripheral blood. The receptors stem from a man aged 55-75 years with active or convalescent COVID-19.

This clone was counted a single time. The rearrangement links TRBV18 to TRBJ2-3; D is perhaps TRBD2 (6 bases). There are 13 residues in the CDR3. The V gene's germline CDR1 is KGHSH and CDR2 LQKENI. V was clipped by 3 bases and J by 5 bases, with 9 bases between them. CDR3 sequence: CASSPEGLDTQYF. The CDR3 DNA is TGTGCCAGCTCACCGGAGGGGTTAGATACGCAGTATTTT.

V and J are TRBV6-2 or TRBV6-3 and TRBJ2-2; D gene uncertain. Trimming cost V 7 bases and J 6 bases, with 15 bases left between them. The CDR3 is 14 residues long. Per germline, CDR1 MNHEY and CDR2 SVGEGT. The CDR3 reads CASTPPTVAGELFF. The CDR3 DNA is TGTGCCAGCACCCCGCCTACTGTGGCCGGGGAGCTGTTTTTT.

In its sample, this clone was seen a few times. The chain couples TRBV6-5 to TRBJ1-1; TRBD1 is a possible D gene (5 bases). This CDR3 is built from 13 residues. The V end was cut by 6 bases, the J end by 1 base, with 9 bases between. Germline CDR1 reads MNHEY; CDR2 reads SVGAGI. CDR3 sequence reads: CASRSTGNTEAFF. DNA of the CDR3: TGTGCCAGCAGATCCACAGGGAACACTGAAGCTTTCTTT.

This clone was observed a few times. The V and J genes are TRBV11-3 and TRBJ2-1; 12 nucleotides line up with TRBD2. This CDR3 region has 16 residues. With 0 bases clipped from V and 7 bases from J, the junction kept 4 bases outside the gene matches. The V gene's germline CDR1 is SGHNT and CDR2 YENEEA. The CDR3 DNA is TGTGCCAGCAGCTTAGATCTAGCGGGAGGGCCGAATGAGCAGTTCTTC. Protein: CASSLDLAGGPNEQFF.

The gene calls are TRBV6-4 and TRBJ2-2, with 8 bases aligning to TRBD2. CDR1 is MRHNA, CDR2 SNTAGT, per germline. The V segment lost 5 bases and the J segment 3 bases; nucleotides outside the gene matches: 5. This CDR3 comprises 15 residues. The CDR3, as DNA: TGTGCCAGCAGTATGGCGGGAGGATACACCGGGGAGCTGTTTTTT. This gives the protein CASSMAGGYTGELFF.

The J gene is TRBJ2-1, the V gene TRBV18, with 10 bases identical to TRBD1. Losses at the gene ends were 9 bases for V and 7 bases for J; bases not matched to a gene: 12. CDR3 length equals 15 residues. From germline, CDR1 is KGHSH and CDR2 LQKENI. The CDR3 DNA sequence: TGTGCCAGTTCTTATGGACAGGGGGTGAGGAATGAGCAGTTCTTC. Translation: CASSYGQGVRNEQFF.

This clone was counted only a few times. The chain carries TRBV4-1 and TRBJ1-2; D possibly corresponds to TRBD1 (6 bases). V lost 1 base and J 1 base, leaving 13 bases between the germline ends. Germline values: CDR1 MGHRA, CDR2 YSYEKL. The CDR3 is 16 amino acids. CDR3 residues: CASSQGQAFFNYGYTF. DNA of the CDR3: TGCGCCAGCAGCCAAGGACAGGCGTTTTTTAACTATGGCTACACCTTC.

J is TRBJ2-7 and V is TRBV6-5, with 10 bases fitting TRBD1. V gave up 10 bases and J gave up 4 bases; unmatched junction bases: 4. Per the germline V gene, CDR1 is MNHEY and CDR2 is SVGAGI. This CDR3 is 12 amino acids long. CDR3 in amino acids: CATQGQGYEQYV. The CDR3 DNA is TGTGCCACCCAGGGACAGGGGTACGAGCAGTACGTC.

This sequence joins TRBV2 and TRBJ2-6; D not certain. The V gene's germline CDR1 is SNHLY and CDR2 FYNNEI. The ends were cut back, 3 bases at V and 0 bases at J, with 6 bases in the middle. The CDR3 runs to 15 residues. The CDR3 DNA follows: TGTGCCAGCAGTGACACAGTCTCTGGGGCCAACGTCCTGACTTTC. Translated: CASSDTVSGANVLTF.

This chain links TRBV2 with TRBJ2-2; 11 nucleotides match TRBD2. CDR1 is SNHLY, CDR2 FYNNEI, per germline. V was pared by 7 bases and J by 4 bases, with 8 bases of the junction left unmatched. The CDR3 runs 16 residues. CDR3 bases: TGTGCCAGCACGCGTAGCGGGGGGGCCGTCACCGGGGAGCTGTTTTTT. Translated, it gives CASTRSGGAVTGELFF.

J is TRBJ2-7 and V is TRBV6-5; the D is unclear. The germline V gene encodes CDR1 MNHEY and CDR2 SVGAGI. The CDR3 contains 13 residues. The germline V and J ends were trimmed by 2 bases and 2 bases, with 7 bases remaining between them. CDR3 loop: CASSYGRAYEQYV. CDR3 coding DNA: TGTGCCAGCAGTTACGGGCGTGCCTACGAGCAGTACGTC.

This chain joins TRBV6-2 or TRBV6-3 and TRBJ1-3, with D unclear. Trimming took 2 bases from V and 3 from J, leaving 2 bases between them. The CDR3 is made up of 12 amino acids. Germline V gives CDR1 MNHEY, CDR2 SVGEGT. The CDR3 loop reads CASSYLGNTIYF. In DNA form, the CDR3 reads TGTGCCAGCAGTTACCTTGGAAACACCATATATTTT.

This rearrangement joins TRBV24-1 to TRBJ1-1, with D maybe TRBD1 (5 bases). The ends were cut back, 7 bases at V and 4 bases at J, with 12 bases in the middle. CDR3 length: 13 amino acids. Germline V gene sequence: CDR1 KGHDR, CDR2 SFDVKD. The CDR3 here is CATSQGGSTEAFF. In DNA form, the CDR3 reads TGTGCCACCAGCCAGGGCGGCAGCACTGAAGCTTTCTTT.

The J gene is TRBJ1-2, the V gene TRBV19, with D possibly matching TRBD1 (5 bases). Per germline, CDR1 LNHDA and CDR2 SQIVND (reference sequence). The CDR3 is 14 amino acids. The V and J ends lost 1 base and 4 bases respectively, with 10 bases between them. The CDR3 spells CASSIAPQGYGYTF. DNA for the CDR3: TGTGCCAGTAGTATAGCCCCCCAGGGCTATGGCTACACCTTC.

The chain combines TRBV11-3 with TRBJ1-2, with 9 bases fitting TRBD1. The J segment lost 8 bases and the V segment lost 5 bases, leaving 9 bases of the junction unmatched. CDR3 length equals 14 residues. CDR1 and CDR2 from the germline V gene are SGHNT and YENEEA. CDR3 in amino acids: CASSASQGAGGYTF. DNA for the CDR3: TGTGCCAGCAGCGCCTCACAGGGGGCAGGGGGCTACACCTTC.

The chain joins TRBV11-2 to TRBJ2-5, with D possibly TRBD2 on 7 matching bases. Germline CDR1 reads SGHAT; CDR2 reads FQNNGV. V lost 5 bases and J 7 bases, leaving 17 bases between the germline ends. The CDR3 length is 14 residues. The CDR3 region has the DNA TGTGCCAGCAGCCGGCTCCAGGGGAGGGGGACCCAGTACTTC. Translated, it gives CASSRLQGRGTQYF.

This clone turned up a few times. The V gene is TRBV5-1, the J gene TRBJ1-1; maybe TRBD1 (5 bases). Germline values: CDR1 SGHRS, CDR2 YFSETQ. The ends were cut back, 8 bases at V and 1 base at J, with 15 bases in the middle. CDR3 length: 14 residues. The CDR3 is CASHLGRGNTEAFF. Written as DNA, the CDR3 is TGCGCCAGTCATTTAGGGAGGGGGAACACTGAAGCTTTCTTT.

The chain uses TRBV6-6 and TRBJ1-4; TRBD1 matches 8 bases. This CDR3 is 13 amino acids long. The trim removed 5 bases at V and 12 bases at J, leaving 8 bases unmatched. Per the germline V gene, CDR1 is MNHNY and CDR2 is SVGAGI (reference sequence). Here the CDR3 DNA reads TGTGCCAGCAGTGTACTACAGGGGGGTGAACTGTTTTTT. Residues: CASSVLQGGELFF.

The chain uses TRBV7-9 and TRBJ1-2; 8 bases are shared with TRBD1. CDR3 length: 13 residues. CDR1 is SEHNR, CDR2 FQNEAQ, per germline (reference sequence). V gave up 5 bases and J gave up 8 bases; unmatched junction bases: 7. CDR3 sequence reads: CASSVRDRQGYTF. CDR3 DNA sequence: TGTGCCAGCAGCGTCCGGGACAGGCAAGGCTACACCTTC.

The gene calls are TRBV7-9 and TRBJ1-4, with 7 nucleotides matching TRBD1. This CDR3 has 15 amino acids. Germline trimming cut 2 bases from V and 4 bases from J; bases unmatched to any gene: 4. Looked up from germline, CDR1 is SEHNR and CDR2 is FQNEAQ (reference sequence). As DNA, the CDR3 is TGTGCCAGCAGCTTAAGGGGGCAGTTTAATGAAAAACTGTTTTTT. It translates to CASSLRGQFNEKLFF.

This clone appeared a few times. V is TRBV29-1 and J is TRBJ1-2; D gene unclear. This CDR3 is built from 13 residues. Per the germline V gene, CDR1 is SQVTM and CDR2 is ANQGSEA. V gave up 3 bases and J gave up 3 bases, with 11 bases separating them. The CDR3 reads CSVDSRGYYGYTF. The DNA for the CDR3 is TGCAGCGTTGATTCTCGAGGGTACTATGGCTACACCTTC.

Written as DNA, the CDR3 is TGTGCCAGCGGAGAGACAGGGGGTTACAATGAGCAGTTCTTC. It translates to CASGETGGYNEQFF. The chain employs TRBV7-2 and TRBJ2-1; the match to TRBD1 covers 9 bases. The J segment lost 4 bases and the V segment lost 8 bases, leaving 6 bases of the junction unmatched. This CDR3 is built from 14 residues. The germline V gene has CDR1 SGHTA and CDR2 FQGNSA.

The V and J genes are TRBV4-1 and TRBJ1-1; 8 bases map to TRBD1. CDR3 length: 15 amino acids. Per the germline V gene, CDR1 is MGHRA and CDR2 is YSYEKL. V lost 1 base and J lost 5; bases outside the gene matches: 6. The CDR3 nucleotides are TGCGCCAGCAGCCAAGTTATCAGGGGGCTTACTGAAGCTTTCTTT. Translated: CASSQVIRGLTEAFF.

This clone was observed at least ten times. The chain combines TRBV27 with TRBJ2-3; 14 nucleotides agree with TRBD2. Germline V gene lookup returns CDR1 MNHEY and CDR2 SMNVEV (reference sequence). J was trimmed by 4 bases and V by 5 bases; bases with no gene match: 5. The CDR3 consists of 16 residues. The CDR3 DNA follows: TGTGCCAGCAGTCCGCCGACTAGCGGGGGGGCAGATACGCAGTATTTT. It is translated as CASSPPTSGGADTQYF.

V and J are TRBV20-1 and TRBJ2-5; D remains unclear. Germline CDR1 and CDR2: DFQATT and SNEGSKA (reference sequence). V dropped 1 base and J dropped 4 bases, with 4 bases sitting between them. The CDR3 spans 11 residues. CDR3 sequence reads: CSARVRETQYF. The DNA for the CDR3 is TGCAGTGCTAGAGTCCGAGAGACCCAGTACTTC.

V and J are TRBV6-2 or TRBV6-3 and TRBJ1-6; D is uncertain. CDR3 length: 14 amino acids. Trimming cost V 0 bases and J 10 bases, with 10 bases left between them. Germline CDR1 reads MNHEY; CDR2 reads SVGEGT. The CDR3 nucleotides read TGTGCCAGCAGTTACTCTCCCGGGAGGTCACCCCTCCACTTT. This sequence encodes CASSYSPGRSPLHF.

The rearrangement links TRBV6-2 or TRBV6-3 to TRBJ1-2; 8 positions match TRBD1. V lost 2 bases and J lost 1; bases outside the gene matches: 3. Germline V gene sequence: CDR1 MNHEY, CDR2 SVGEGT. The CDR3 is made up of 15 amino acids. This CDR3 reads CASSYGTGFNYGYTF. CDR3 DNA: TGTGCCAGCAGTTACGGGACAGGTTTTAACTATGGCTACACCTTC.

The CDR3 DNA is TGTGCCAGCAGCTTAGGGAATCGGCTAGCGGAGTACAATGAGCAGTTCTTC. Protein product: CASSLGNRLAEYNEQFF. The V gene is TRBV11-3, the J gene TRBJ2-1; 7 bases are a match to TRBD2. The V segment lost 1 base and the J segment 4 bases; nucleotides outside the gene matches: 10. Germline-derived CDR1 and CDR2 are SGHNT and YENEEA. This CDR3 region has 17 residues.